This TCR beta chain is from a study of regulatory T cells in long-lasting Graves disease. Time point denoted: newly diagnosed GD, antithyroid drugs for less than 3 months. After RNA was extracted from PBMCs, the TCR library was made from it. This CDR3 contains 16 residues. The ends were cut back, 2 bases at V and 2 bases at J, with 16 bases in the middle. CDR1 MGHRA and CDR2 YSYEKL come from the germline V gene. Building of the TCR beta libraries involved iRepertoire HTBI primers and Arm-PCR of CDR3 regions. TCRdb fed the multiplex PCR reads into MiXCR, producing one record per CDR3 protein. Here the sample spans over 400,000 distinct CDR3 sequences, 14% being singletons. These same data were also listed under a study on T cells in Graves' hyperthyroidism and ophthalmopathy.

The source is a woman aged 45-60 years with Graves disease. The chain uses TRBV4-1 and TRBJ2-7, with D uncertain. The input for sequencing was peripheral blood mononuclear cells (PBMCs), taken at new diagnosis, from a patient treated with antithyroid drugs. The CDR3 region has the DNA TGCGCCAGCAGCCAATATATTCGGAATCCAGCCTACGAGCAGTACTTC. Translating gives CASSQYIRNPAYEQYF.